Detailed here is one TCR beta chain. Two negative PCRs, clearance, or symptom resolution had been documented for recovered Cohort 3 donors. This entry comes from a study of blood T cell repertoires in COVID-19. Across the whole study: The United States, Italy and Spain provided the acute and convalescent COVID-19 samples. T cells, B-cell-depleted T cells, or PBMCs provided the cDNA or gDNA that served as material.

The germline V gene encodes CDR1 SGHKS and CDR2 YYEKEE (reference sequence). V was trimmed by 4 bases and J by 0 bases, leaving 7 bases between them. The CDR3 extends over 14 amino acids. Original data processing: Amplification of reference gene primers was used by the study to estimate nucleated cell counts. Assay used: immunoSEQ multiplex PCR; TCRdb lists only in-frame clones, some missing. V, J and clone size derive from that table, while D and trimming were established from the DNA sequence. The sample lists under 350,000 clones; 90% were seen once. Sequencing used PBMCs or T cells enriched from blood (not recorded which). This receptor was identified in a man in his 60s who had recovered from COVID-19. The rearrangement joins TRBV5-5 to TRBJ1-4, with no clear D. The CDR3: CASSTDATNEKLFF. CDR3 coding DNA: TGTGCCAGCAGCACAGATGCAACTAATGAAAAACTGTTTTTT.